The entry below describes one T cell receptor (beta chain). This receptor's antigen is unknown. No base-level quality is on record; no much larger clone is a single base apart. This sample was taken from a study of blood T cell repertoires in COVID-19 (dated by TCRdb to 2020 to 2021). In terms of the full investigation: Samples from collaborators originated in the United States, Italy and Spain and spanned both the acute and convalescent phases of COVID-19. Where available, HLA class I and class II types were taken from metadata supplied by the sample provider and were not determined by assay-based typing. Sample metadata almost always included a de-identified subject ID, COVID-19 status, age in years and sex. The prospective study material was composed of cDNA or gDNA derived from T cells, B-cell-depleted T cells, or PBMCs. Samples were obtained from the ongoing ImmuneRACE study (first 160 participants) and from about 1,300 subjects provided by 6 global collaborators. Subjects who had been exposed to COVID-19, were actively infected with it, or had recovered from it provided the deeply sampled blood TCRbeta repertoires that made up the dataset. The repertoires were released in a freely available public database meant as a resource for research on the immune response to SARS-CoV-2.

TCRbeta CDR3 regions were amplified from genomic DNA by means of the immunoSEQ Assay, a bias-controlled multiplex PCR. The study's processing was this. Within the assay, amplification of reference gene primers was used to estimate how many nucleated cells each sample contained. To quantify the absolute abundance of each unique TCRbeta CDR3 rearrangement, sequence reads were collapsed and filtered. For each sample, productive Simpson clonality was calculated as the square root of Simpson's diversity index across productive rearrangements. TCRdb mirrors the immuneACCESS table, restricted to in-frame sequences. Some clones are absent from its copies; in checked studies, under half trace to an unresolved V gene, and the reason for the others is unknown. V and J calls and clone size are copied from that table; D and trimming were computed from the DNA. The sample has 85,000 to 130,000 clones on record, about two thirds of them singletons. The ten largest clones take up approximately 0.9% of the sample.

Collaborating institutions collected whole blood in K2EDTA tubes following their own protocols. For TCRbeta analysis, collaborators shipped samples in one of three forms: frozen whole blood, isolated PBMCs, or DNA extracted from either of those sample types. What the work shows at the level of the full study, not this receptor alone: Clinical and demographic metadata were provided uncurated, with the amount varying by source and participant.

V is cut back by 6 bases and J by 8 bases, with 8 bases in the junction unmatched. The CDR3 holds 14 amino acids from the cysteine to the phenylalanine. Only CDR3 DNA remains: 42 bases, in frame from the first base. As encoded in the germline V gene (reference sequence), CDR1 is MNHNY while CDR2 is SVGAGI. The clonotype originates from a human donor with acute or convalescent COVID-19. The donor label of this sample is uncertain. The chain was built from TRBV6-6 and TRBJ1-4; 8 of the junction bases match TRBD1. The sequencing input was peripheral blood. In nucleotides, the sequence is TGTGCCAGCAGCCCGGGACAGGTTAGAGAAAAACTGTTTTTT. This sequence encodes CASSPGQVREKLFF.